The clone carrying this T cell receptor (beta chain) was observed many times. Time point defined: pre-sensitization, week 0. The treatment here: therapeutic diphenylcyclopropenone sensitization with weekly scalp DPC. Researchers extracted total RNA from unfractionated whole blood. This sample was taken from a study of human T cells and chemical hapten exposure. One entry per CDR3 protein, called by TCRdb with MiXCR from the RACE reads. This table has tens of thousands of distinct CDR3 sequences, about 8.9% appearing once. After removal of 2 bases from V and 1 base from J, the junction contained 7 bases not matched to a gene. This CDR3 spans 17 amino acids. Germline loops: CDR1 MNHEY, CDR2 SVGEGT.

The sequence was collected from a woman aged 40 to 50 with alopecia areata. Some clones in this sample may be carry-over from other donors' samples. The chain combines TRBV6-2 or TRBV6-3 with TRBJ2-5, with 10 bases lining up with TRBD2. The specimen was whole blood, collected in connection with sensitization to the hapten diphenylcyclopropenone (DPC). DNA for the CDR3: TGTGCCAGCAGTTACCTAGCGGGGGAGATATTCCAAGAGACCCAGTACTTC. Its translation is CASSYLAGEIFQETQYF.